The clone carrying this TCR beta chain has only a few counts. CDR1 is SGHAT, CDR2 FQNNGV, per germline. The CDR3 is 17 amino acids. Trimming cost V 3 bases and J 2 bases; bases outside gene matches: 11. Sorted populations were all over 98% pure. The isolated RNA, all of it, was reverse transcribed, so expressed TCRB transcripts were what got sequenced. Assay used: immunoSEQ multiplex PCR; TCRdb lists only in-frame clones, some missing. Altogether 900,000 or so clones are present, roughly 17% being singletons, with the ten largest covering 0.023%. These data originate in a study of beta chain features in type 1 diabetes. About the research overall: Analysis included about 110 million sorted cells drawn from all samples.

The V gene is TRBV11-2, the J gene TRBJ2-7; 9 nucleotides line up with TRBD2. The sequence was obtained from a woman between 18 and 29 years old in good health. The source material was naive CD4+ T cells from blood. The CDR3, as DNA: TGTGCCAGCAGCTTGACCGGTTCGACTAGCGGAACCTACGAGCAGTACTTC. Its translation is CASSLTGSTSGTYEQYF.